This paragraph reports one T cell receptor beta chain. Its antigen is unidentified. The record originates from a study of radiotherapy plus CTLA-4 blockade in lung cancer. Study at large: Patients showed objective responses in 15% to 20% of cases, and disease control was achieved by approximately 30%. Study-wide points: Tumor-derived TCR clones expanded in blood after radiotherapy plus ipilimumab. It was early blood T cell clone dynamics, with interferon-beta, that reportedly best predicted response.

Libraries were prepared by immunoSEQ multiplex PCR; TCRdb keeps only in-frame clonotypes and omits some of them. The sample holds about 85,000 clones; approximately 83% are singletons and the top ten take about 2%. The CDR3 totals 16 residues. V lost 4 bases, J lost 1 base, and 16 bases lay in between. Germline values: CDR1 SQVTM, CDR2 ANQGSEA. Here the sequenced sample was peripheral blood, taken from a patient treated with radiotherapy plus ipilimumab. V and J are TRBV29-1 and TRBJ2-2, with D perhaps TRBD2 (6 bases). The receptor's source is a human donor with non-small cell lung cancer who had a partial response to radiotherapy plus ipilimumab. CDR3 region: CSVGGDPDGNTGELFF. The CDR3 DNA reads as TGCAGCGTTGGGGGGGACCCGGATGGGAACACCGGGGAGCTGTTTTTT.